This TCR beta chain derives from a study of blood T cell repertoires in COVID-19. Across the study: Sites across the United States, Italy and Spain contributed samples from acute and convalescent COVID-19. The analysed material was cDNA or gDNA that came from T cells, B-cell-depleted T cells, or PBMCs.

The data were produced by immunoSEQ multiplex PCR, yet TCRdb's version contains in-frame clones alone and is incomplete. The top ten clones hold about 1.7% of a sample with 200,000 to 250,000 clones, more than 80% of them seen once. The CDR3 has 15 residues. Germline V gene data show CDR1 as LGHDT and CDR2 as YNNKEL (reference sequence). The V and J ends lost 8 bases and 5 bases, in that order; junction bases with no gene match: 11. Cohorts were based on clinical histories the participants reported. Sequenced material: PBMCs or T cells enriched from blood (not recorded which). This chain links TRBV3-1 (or the pseudogene TRBV3-2) with TRBJ1-1; TRBD1 agrees at 10 bases. The TCR comes from a man in his sixties who had recovered from COVID-19. In DNA form, the CDR3 reads TGTGCCAGCGCTCACCGACAGGGGGCGCGTACTGAAGCTTTCTTT. Its translation: CASAHRQGARTEAFF.